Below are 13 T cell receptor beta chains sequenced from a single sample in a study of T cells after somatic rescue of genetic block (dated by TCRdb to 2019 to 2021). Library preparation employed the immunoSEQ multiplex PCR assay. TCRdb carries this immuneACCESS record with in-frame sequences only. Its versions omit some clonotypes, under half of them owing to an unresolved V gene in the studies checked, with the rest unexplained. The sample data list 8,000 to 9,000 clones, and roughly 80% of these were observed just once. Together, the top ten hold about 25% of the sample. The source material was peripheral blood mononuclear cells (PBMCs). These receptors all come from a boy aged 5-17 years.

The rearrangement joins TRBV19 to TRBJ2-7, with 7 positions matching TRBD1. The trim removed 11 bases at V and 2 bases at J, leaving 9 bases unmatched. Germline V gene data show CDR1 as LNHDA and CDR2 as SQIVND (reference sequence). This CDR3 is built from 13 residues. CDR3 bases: TGTGCCCGGATAGGGGGCGCTCCCTACGAGCAGTACTTC. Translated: CARIGGAPYEQYF. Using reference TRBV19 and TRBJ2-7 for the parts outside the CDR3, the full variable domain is DGGITQSPKYLFRKEGQNVTLSCEQNLNHDAMYWYRQDPGQGLRLIYYSQIVNDFQKGDIAEGYSVSREKKESFPLTVTSAQKNPTAFYLCARIGGAPYEQYFGPGTRLTVT.

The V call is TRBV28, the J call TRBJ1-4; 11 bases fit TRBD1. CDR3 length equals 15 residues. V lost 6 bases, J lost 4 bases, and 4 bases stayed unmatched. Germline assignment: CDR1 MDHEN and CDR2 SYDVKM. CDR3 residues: CASSRDRGFNEKLFF. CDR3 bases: TGTGCCAGCAGCCGGGACAGGGGGTTTAATGAAAAACTGTTTTTT.

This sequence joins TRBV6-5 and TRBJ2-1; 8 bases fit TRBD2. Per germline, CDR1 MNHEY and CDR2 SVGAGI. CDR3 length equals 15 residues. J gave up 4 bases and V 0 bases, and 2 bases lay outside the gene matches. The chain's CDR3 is CASSYSASGYNEQFF. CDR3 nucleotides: TGTGCCAGCAGTTACTCGGCTAGCGGGTACAATGAGCAGTTCTTC.

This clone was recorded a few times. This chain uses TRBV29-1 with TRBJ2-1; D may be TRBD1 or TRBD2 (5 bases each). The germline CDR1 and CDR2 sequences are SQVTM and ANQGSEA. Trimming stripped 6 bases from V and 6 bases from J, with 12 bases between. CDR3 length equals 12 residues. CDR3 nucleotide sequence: TGCAGCGTATGGGACGGGTTCAATGAGCAGTTCTTC. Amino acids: CSVWDGFNEQFF.

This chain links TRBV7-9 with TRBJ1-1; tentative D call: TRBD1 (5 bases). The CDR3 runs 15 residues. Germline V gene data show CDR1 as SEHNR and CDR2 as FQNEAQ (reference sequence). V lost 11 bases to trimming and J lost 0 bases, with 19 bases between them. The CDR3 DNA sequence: TGTGCCGTCTCTCGGGACCCCATTTTGAACACTGAAGCTTTCTTT. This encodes CAVSRDPILNTEAFF.

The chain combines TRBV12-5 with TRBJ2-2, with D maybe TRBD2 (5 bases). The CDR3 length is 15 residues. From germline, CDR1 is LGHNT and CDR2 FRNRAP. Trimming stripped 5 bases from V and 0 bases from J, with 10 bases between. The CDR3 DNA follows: TGTGCTAGTGGTGGGAGAGAAGCGAACACCGGGGAGCTGTTTTTT. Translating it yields CASGGREANTGELFF.

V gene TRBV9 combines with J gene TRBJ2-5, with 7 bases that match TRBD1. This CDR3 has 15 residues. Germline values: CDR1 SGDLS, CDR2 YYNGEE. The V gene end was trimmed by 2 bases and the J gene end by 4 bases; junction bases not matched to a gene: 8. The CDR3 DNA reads TGTGCCAGCAGCGTCTCGACAGGGCGAGGAGAGACCCAGTACTTC. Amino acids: CASSVSTGRGETQYF.

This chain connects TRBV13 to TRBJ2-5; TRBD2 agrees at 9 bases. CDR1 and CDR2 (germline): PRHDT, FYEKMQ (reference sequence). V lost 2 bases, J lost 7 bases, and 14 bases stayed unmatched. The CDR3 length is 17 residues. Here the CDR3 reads CASSLKGASGRKGTQYF. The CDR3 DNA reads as TGTGCCAGCAGCTTAAAAGGGGCAAGCGGGAGGAAAGGGACCCAGTACTTC.

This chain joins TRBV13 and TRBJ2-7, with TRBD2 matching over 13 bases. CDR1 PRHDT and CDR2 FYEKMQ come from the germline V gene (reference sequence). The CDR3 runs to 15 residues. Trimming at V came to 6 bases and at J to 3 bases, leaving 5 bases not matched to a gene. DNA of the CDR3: TGTGCCAGCAGGAAGGGACTAGCGGGGAGCTACGAGCAGTACTTC. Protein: CASRKGLAGSYEQYF.

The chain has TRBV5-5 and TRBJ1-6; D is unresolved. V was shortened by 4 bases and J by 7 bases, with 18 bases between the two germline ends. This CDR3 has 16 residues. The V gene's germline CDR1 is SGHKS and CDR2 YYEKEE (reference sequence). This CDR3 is CASSPGIPRRNSPLHF. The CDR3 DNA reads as TGTGCCAGCAGCCCTGGGATTCCGCGCAGGAATTCACCCCTCCACTTT.

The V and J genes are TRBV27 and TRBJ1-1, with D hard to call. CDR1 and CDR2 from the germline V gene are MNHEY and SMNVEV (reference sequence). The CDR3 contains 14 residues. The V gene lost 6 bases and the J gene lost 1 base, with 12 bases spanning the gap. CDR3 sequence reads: CASRPIVGNTEAFF. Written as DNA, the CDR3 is TGTGCCAGCAGACCTATTGTGGGGAACACTGAAGCTTTCTTT.

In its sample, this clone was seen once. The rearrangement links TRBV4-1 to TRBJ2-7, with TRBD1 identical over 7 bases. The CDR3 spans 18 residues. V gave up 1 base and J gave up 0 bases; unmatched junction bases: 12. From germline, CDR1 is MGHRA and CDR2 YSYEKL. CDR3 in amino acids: CASSQVHRTGGGSYEQYF. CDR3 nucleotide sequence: TGCGCCAGCAGCCAAGTCCACCGGACAGGAGGAGGCTCCTACGAGCAGTACTTC.

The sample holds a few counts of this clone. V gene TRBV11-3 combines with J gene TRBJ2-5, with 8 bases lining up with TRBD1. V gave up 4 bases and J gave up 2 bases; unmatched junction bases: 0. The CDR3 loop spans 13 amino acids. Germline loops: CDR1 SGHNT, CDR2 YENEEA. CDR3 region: CASSWTGQETQYF. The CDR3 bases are TGTGCCAGCAGCTGGACAGGGCAAGAGACCCAGTACTTC.